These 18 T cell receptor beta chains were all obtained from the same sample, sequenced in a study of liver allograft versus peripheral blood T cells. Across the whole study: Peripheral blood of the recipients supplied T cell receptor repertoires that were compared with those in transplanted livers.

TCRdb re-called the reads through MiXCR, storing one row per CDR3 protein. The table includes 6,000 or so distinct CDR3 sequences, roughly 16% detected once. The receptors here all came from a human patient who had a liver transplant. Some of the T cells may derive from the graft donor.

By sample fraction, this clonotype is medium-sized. CDR3: CASSTTSSYNEQFF. CDR3 DNA sequence: TGTGCCAGCAGTACTACGAGCTCCTACAATGAGCAGTTCTTC. This chain joins TRBV27 and TRBJ2-1, with D uncertain. The germline V and J ends were trimmed by 5 bases and 0 bases, with 8 bases remaining between them. Germline loops: CDR1 MNHEY, CDR2 SMNVEV (reference sequence). The CDR3 extends over 14 amino acids.

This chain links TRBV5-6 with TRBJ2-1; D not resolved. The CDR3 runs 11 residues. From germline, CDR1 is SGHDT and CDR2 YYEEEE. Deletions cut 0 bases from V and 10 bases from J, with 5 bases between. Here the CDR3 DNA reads TGTGCCAGCAGCTTGGGAAGGGAGCAGTTCTTC. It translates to CASSLGREQFF.

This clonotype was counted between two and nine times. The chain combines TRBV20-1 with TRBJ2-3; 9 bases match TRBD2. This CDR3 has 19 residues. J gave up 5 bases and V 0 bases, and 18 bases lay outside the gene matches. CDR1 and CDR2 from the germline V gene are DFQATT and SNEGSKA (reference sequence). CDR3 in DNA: TGCAGTGCTAGAGATGTGTTCGCGGGAGGGCAATATCATCAAGATACGCAGTATTTT. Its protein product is CSARDVFAGGQYHQDTQYF.

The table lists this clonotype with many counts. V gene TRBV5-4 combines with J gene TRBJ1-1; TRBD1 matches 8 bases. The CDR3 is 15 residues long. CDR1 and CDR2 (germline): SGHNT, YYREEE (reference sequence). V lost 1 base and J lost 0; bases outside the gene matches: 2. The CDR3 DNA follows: TGTGCCAGCAGCTTGCGGACAGGGATGAACACTGAAGCTTTCTTT. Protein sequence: CASSLRTGMNTEAFF.

CDR3 sequence (DNA): TGTGCCAGCAGTTTATCCCCCTGGGGAGCGGCTCAGTTCTTC. Its translation is CASSLSPWGAAQFF. The chain combines TRBV27 with TRBJ2-1; D is possibly TRBD2 (5 bases). Trimming pared 0 bases from V and 13 bases from J, leaving 16 bases between. Germline CDR1 reads MNHEY; CDR2 reads SMNVEV (reference sequence). This CDR3 is 14 amino acids long.

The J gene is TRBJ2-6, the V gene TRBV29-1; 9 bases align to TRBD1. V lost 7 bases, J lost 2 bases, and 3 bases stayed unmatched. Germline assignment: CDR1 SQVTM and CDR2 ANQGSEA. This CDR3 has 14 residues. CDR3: CSARTGAGANVLTF. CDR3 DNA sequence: TGCAGCGCAAGGACAGGGGCTGGGGCCAACGTCCTGACTTTC.

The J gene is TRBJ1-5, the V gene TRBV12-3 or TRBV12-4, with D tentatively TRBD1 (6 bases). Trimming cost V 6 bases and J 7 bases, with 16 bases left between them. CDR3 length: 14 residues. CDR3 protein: CASRGAWGAQPQHF. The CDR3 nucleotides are TGTGCCAGCAGGGGGGCGTGGGGAGCGCAGCCCCAGCATTTT.

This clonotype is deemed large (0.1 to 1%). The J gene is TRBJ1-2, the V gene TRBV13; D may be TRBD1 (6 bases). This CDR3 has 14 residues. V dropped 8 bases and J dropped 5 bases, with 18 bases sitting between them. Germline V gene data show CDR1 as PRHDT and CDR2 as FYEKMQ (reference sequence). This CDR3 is CASLRPGEGYGYTF. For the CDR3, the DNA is TGTGCCAGCCTACGCCCAGGGGAAGGGTATGGCTACACCTTC.

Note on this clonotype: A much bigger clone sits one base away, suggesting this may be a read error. CDR3 sequence: CASTEPGTGYDQYF. CDR3 sequence (DNA): TGTGCCAGCACCGAACCCGGGACAGGATACGATCAGTACTTC. The rearrangement uses TRBV6-1 and TRBJ2-7; 8 nucleotides match TRBD1. This CDR3 spans 14 amino acids. CDR1 is MNHNS, CDR2 SASEGT, per germline.

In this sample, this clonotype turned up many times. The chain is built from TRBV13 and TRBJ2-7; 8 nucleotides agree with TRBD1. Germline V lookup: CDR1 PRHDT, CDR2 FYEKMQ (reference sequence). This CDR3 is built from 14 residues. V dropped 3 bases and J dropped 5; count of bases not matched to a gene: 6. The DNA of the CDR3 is TGTGCCAGCAGCTTGGGGGACAGGATGGACGAGCAGTACTTC. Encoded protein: CASSLGDRMDEQYF.

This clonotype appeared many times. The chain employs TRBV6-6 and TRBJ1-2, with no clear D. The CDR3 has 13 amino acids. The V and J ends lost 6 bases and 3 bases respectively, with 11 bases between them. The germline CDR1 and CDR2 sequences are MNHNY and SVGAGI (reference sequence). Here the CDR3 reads CASSPGPDYGYTF. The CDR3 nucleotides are TGTGCCAGCAGCCCCGGACCTGACTATGGCTACACCTTC.

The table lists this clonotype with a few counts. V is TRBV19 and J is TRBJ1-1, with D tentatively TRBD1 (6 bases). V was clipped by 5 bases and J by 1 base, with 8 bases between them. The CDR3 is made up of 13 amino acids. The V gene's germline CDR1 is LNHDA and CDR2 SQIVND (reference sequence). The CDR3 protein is CASSVQGNTEAFF. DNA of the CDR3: TGTGCCAGTAGTGTACAGGGGAACACTGAAGCTTTCTTT.

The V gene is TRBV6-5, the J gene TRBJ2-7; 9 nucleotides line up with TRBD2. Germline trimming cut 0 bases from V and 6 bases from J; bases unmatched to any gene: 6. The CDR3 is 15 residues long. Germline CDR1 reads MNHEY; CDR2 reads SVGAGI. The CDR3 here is CASSYSSSGKSEQYF. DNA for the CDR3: TGTGCCAGCAGTTACTCTTCTAGCGGGAAATCCGAGCAGTACTTC.

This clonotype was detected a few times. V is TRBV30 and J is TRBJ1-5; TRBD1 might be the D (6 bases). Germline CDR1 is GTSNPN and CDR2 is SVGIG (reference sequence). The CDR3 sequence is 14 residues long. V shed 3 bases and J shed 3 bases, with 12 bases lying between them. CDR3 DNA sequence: TGTGCCTGGAGGAGAAGGGGGGACAATCAGCCCCAGCATTTT. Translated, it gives CAWRRRGDNQPQHF.

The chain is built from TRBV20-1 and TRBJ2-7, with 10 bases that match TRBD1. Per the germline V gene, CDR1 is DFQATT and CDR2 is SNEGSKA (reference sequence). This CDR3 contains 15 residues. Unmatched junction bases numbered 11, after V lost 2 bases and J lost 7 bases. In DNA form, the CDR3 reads TGCAGTGCTAGAAAAATCGGGGACAGGGGTAGGGAGCAGTACTTC. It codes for CSARKIGDRGREQYF.

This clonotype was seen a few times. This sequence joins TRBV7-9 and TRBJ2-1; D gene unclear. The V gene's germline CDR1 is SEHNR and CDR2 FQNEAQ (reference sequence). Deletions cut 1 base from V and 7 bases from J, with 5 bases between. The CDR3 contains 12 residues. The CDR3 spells CASSLVFNEQFF. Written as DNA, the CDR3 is TGTGCCAGCAGCTTAGTGTTTAATGAGCAGTTCTTC.

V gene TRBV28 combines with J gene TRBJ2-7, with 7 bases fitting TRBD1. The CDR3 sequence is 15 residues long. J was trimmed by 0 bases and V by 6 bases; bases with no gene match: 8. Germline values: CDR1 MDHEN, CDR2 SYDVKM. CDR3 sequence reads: CASRIGTDSSYEQYF. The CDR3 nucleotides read TGTGCCAGCAGAATAGGGACAGACAGCTCCTACGAGCAGTACTTC. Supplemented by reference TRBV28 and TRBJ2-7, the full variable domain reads DVKVTQSSRYLVKRTGEKVFLECVQDMDHENMFWYRQDPGLGLRLIYFSYDVKMKEKGDIPEGYSVSREKKERFSLILESASTNQTSMYLCASRIGTDSSYEQYFGPGTRLTVT.

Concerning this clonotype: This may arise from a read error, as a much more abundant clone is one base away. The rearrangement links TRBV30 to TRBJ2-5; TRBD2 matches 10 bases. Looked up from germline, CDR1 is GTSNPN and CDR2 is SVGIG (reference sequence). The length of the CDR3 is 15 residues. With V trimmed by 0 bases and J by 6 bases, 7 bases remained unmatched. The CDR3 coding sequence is TGTGCCTGGAGTGTACCCACTAGCGGGGTTAAGACCCAGTACTTC. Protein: CAWSVPTSGVKTQYF.